These 28 T cell receptor beta chains were all obtained from the same sample, sequenced in a study of metastatic and nonmetastatic thyroid tumors. MiXCR was used by TCRdb to re-call the PCR reads. The repertoire holds fewer than 20,000 clones, with around 30% as singletons. Each patient came to thyroid surgery without any prior treatment (of any kind). The sample taken for sequencing was tumor tissue. The receptors derive from a male donor with papillary thyroid cancer or a benign thyroid nodule (not recorded which). Some clones in this sample may be carry-over from other donors' samples.

In this sample, this clone turned up once. V is TRBV20-1 and J is TRBJ1-1; D uncertain. Germline V CDR1 and CDR2: DFQATT, SNEGSKA (reference sequence). This CDR3 has 11 amino acids. V lost 6 bases and J 1 base, leaving 6 bases between the germline ends. The CDR3: CSAPENTEAFF. The DNA of the CDR3 is TGCAGTGCCCCAGAGAACACTGAAGCTTTCTTT.

This clone was detected a few times. The CDR3 bases are TGCAGTGCAGCACCCAGCGGAGGGGCCTACAATGAGCAGTTCTTC. This translates into CSAAPSGGAYNEQFF. The chain uses TRBV20-1 and TRBJ2-1, with D perhaps matching TRBD2 (6 bases). CDR3 size: 15 residues. CDR1 is DFQATT and CDR2 is SNEGSKA in the germline V gene (reference sequence). The V and J ends lost 6 bases and 2 bases respectively, with 17 bases between them.

This clone showed up many times. The gene calls are TRBV4-1 and TRBJ2-1; TRBD2 is a possible D gene (5 bases). There are 14 residues in the CDR3. Trimming left V 4 bases short and J 7 bases short, with 14 bases between. In germline, CDR1 is MGHRA, CDR2 YSYEKL. CDR3 residues: CASSLVGETNEQFF. The CDR3 nucleotides read TGCGCCAGCAGCCTGGTGGGAGAAACGAATGAGCAGTTCTTC.

This clone came up many times. V usage is TRBV11-2 and J usage is TRBJ1-4; D is uncertain. The CDR3 has 15 residues. Germline CDR1 SGHAT, CDR2 FQNNGV. With 5 bases removed from V and 0 bases from J, the gap between germline ends came to 10 bases. For the CDR3, the DNA is TGTGCCAGCAGCCCGTACAGATCAACTAATGAAAAACTGTTTTTT. Translation: CASSPYRSTNEKLFF.

The rearrangement uses TRBV30 and TRBJ2-1; a possible D gene is TRBD2 (5 bases). This CDR3 has 13 residues. The V gene lost 2 bases and the J gene lost 11 bases, with 16 bases spanning the gap. Germline V lookup: CDR1 GTSNPN, CDR2 SVGIG (reference sequence). CDR3 protein: CAWSLDLGAQQFF. CDR3 bases: TGTGCCTGGAGTTTAGACTTGGGAGCGCAGCAGTTCTTC.

This clone was found a few times. The CDR3 DNA sequence: TGTGCCAGCCGAAAGGGTCCCAATCAGCCCCAGCATTTT. Residues: CASRKGPNQPQHF. The rearrangement joins TRBV6-1 to TRBJ1-5; D is unresolved. The V end was cut by 8 bases, the J end by 3 bases, with 11 bases between. Germline values: CDR1 MNHNS, CDR2 SASEGT. The CDR3 is 13 residues long.

The sample holds many counts of this clone. The rearrangement joins TRBV3-1 to TRBJ2-3; 10 nucleotides match TRBD1. This CDR3 is 15 amino acids long. The germline V gene encodes CDR1 LGHDT and CDR2 YNNKEL (reference sequence). V lost 4 bases, J lost 4 bases, and 5 bases stayed unmatched. The CDR3 sequence: CASSRKTGGADTQYF. The CDR3, as DNA: TGTGCCAGCAGCCGCAAGACAGGGGGCGCAGATACGCAGTATTTT.

This clone appeared a few times. The sample contains more than one DNA sequence encoding this CDR3. The rearrangement joins TRBV10-2 to TRBJ1-4; 9 bases fit TRBD1. The CDR3 has 14 residues. V shed 4 bases, J shed 8 bases, and the junction held 5 bases outside the gene matches. Per germline, CDR1 WSHSY and CDR2 SAAADI. CDR3 bases: TGCGCCAGCAGTGGTACAGGGGGCCGGGAAAAACTGTTTTTT. As protein: CASSGTGGREKLFF.

This clone was counted once. V and J are TRBV5-1 and TRBJ1-5; D remains unclear. V gave up 3 bases and J gave up 0 bases, with 19 bases separating them. From germline, CDR1 is SGHRS and CDR2 YFSETQ. There are 18 residues in the CDR3. CDR3 DNA sequence: TGCGCCAGCAGCTCACTCCTGAGGAGACGGATTAGCAATCAGCCCCAGCATTTT. Its protein is CASSSLLRRRISNQPQHF.

The CDR3 nucleotides read TGTGCCAGCGATTTTGGGGGGGCGCAGAACGAGCAGTACTTC. Amino acids: CASDFGGAQNEQYF. J is TRBJ2-7 and V is TRBV6-1, with a possible D match to TRBD2 (7 bases). V was trimmed by 8 bases and J by 5 bases, leaving 19 bases between them. CDR3 length equals 14 residues. CDR1 and CDR2 from the germline V gene are MNHNS and SASEGT.

The chain recombines TRBV7-2 with TRBJ2-1; the D gene is possibly TRBD1 (6 bases). Germline CDR1 and CDR2: SGHTA and FQGNSA. This CDR3 comprises 16 residues. The V gene lost 5 bases and the J gene lost 3 bases, with 17 bases spanning the gap. In DNA, the CDR3 is TGTGCCAGCAGCACAACGTGGTCGACAGGCTACAATGAGCAGTTCTTC. Amino acids: CASSTTWSTGYNEQFF.

This clone was seen more than once but under ten times. V is TRBV19 and J is TRBJ2-1; D possibly corresponds to TRBD2 (5 bases). Germline CDR1 LNHDA, CDR2 SQIVND (reference sequence). The CDR3 runs 15 residues. Trimming took 4 bases from V and 1 from J, leaving 11 bases between them. CDR3 residues: CASSRSGRSYNEQFF. The CDR3 DNA reads as TGTGCCAGTAGTAGATCGGGGAGATCCTACAATGAGCAGTTCTTC.

This clone has only a few counts. The chain links TRBV28 to TRBJ1-1; D is perhaps TRBD1 (6 bases). Trimming took 8 bases from V and 8 from J, leaving 18 bases between them. The CDR3 has 13 amino acids. In germline, CDR1 is MDHEN, CDR2 SYDVKM. The CDR3 loop is CASQDGQPGEAFF. In nucleotides, the CDR3 is TGTGCCAGCCAAGACGGACAGCCAGGGGAAGCTTTCTTT. Looking up the rest from reference TRBV28 and TRBJ1-1 gives the full variable domain: DVKVTQSSRYLVKRTGEKVFLECVQDMDHENMFWYRQDPGLGLRLIYFSYDVKMKEKGDIPEGYSVSREKKERFSLILESASTNQTSMYLCASQDGQPGEAFFGQGTRLTVV.

This clone is judged medium-sized (0.01 to 0.1%). The chain links TRBV2 to TRBJ2-7; no clear D. The CDR3 totals 12 residues. Trimming took off 6 bases at V and 2 bases at J, with 8 bases between the two ends. The germline gives CDR1 SNHLY, CDR2 FYNNEI. The CDR3 DNA sequence: TGTGCCAGCAGAGACCTTACCTACGAGCAGTACTTC. Its translation is CASRDLTYEQYF.

This clone was seen many times. The rearrangement uses TRBV11-2 and TRBJ2-3; D possibly corresponds to TRBD2 (7 bases). The CDR3 length is 16 residues. Trimming cost V 1 base and J 5 bases, with 16 bases left between them. From germline, CDR1 is SGHAT and CDR2 FQNNGV. The CDR3 spells CASSLVGGLRGDTQYF. Here the CDR3 DNA reads TGTGCCAGCAGCTTAGTAGGGGGACTAAGAGGAGATACGCAGTATTTT.

The V call is TRBV6-1, the J call TRBJ2-3; D is possibly TRBD2 (5 bases). CDR3 length: 13 amino acids. The V end was cut by 5 bases, the J end by 2 bases, with 8 bases between. Germline lookup yields CDR1 MNHNS and CDR2 SASEGT. The CDR3 region is CASSPADTDTQYF. In nucleotides, the CDR3 is TGTGCCAGCAGTCCAGCGGACACAGATACGCAGTATTTT.

This clone was detected only a few times. The chain is built from TRBV5-1 and TRBJ2-7; no reliable D call. The CDR3 loop spans 13 amino acids. Trimming removed 4 bases at V and 2 bases at J, with 10 bases between. Germline loops: CDR1 SGHRS, CDR2 YFSETQ. The CDR3 reads CASSARPAYEQYF. The CDR3, as DNA: TGCGCCAGCAGCGCGCGGCCCGCCTACGAGCAGTACTTC.

The table lists this clone with a few counts. The chain combines TRBV9 with TRBJ2-3, with D unresolved. The V gene's germline CDR1 is SGDLS and CDR2 YYNGEE. V lost 6 bases and J 0 bases, leaving 11 bases between the germline ends. This CDR3 has 14 amino acids. The chain's CDR3 is CASTTDGSTDTQYF. The CDR3 DNA reads TGTGCCAGCACGACGGACGGAAGCACAGATACGCAGTATTTT.

This clone has only a few counts. The chain uses TRBV6-1 and TRBJ1-5; D not resolved. Germline V gene lookup returns CDR1 MNHNS and CDR2 SASEGT. CDR3 length equals 15 residues. V lost 1 base, J lost 7 bases, and 14 bases lay in between. CDR3 amino acids: CASSEVAGYDQPQHF. The DNA of the CDR3 is TGTGCCAGCAGTGAAGTTGCTGGGTATGACCAGCCCCAGCATTTT.

The rearrangement joins TRBV5-1 to TRBJ2-3, with D perhaps TRBD2 (6 bases). V dropped 0 bases and J dropped 2 bases, with 13 bases sitting between them. The CDR3 is 16 amino acids. Germline lookup yields CDR1 SGHRS and CDR2 YFSETQ. The CDR3 spells CASSLAWAGITDTQYF. The CDR3 nucleotides read TGCGCCAGCAGCTTGGCCTGGGCGGGGATCACAGATACGCAGTATTTT.

This clone was detected only a few times. The chain uses TRBV2 and TRBJ1-2; D not certain. Per the germline V gene, CDR1 is SNHLY and CDR2 is FYNNEI. This CDR3 comprises 9 residues. Trimming took 6 bases from V and 13 from J, leaving 9 bases between them. CDR3 coding DNA: TGTGCCAGCAGGCCCAGCTTCACCTTC. Protein: CASRPSFTF.

In its sample, this clone was seen many times. The genes are TRBV5-6 and TRBJ1-1, with D maybe TRBD1 (6 bases). The germline gives CDR1 SGHDT, CDR2 YYEEEE. CDR3 size: 17 residues. Deletions cut 3 bases from V and 3 bases from J, with 21 bases between. The CDR3: CASSSFPARGEDTEAFF. The CDR3 DNA sequence: TGTGCCAGCAGCTCCTTCCCGGCGAGGGGGGAGGACACTGAAGCTTTCTTT.

The gene calls are TRBV5-1 and TRBJ2-3; the D is unclear. Germline assignment: CDR1 SGHRS and CDR2 YFSETQ. The CDR3 is 12 residues long. Trimming shortened V by 4 bases and J by 3 bases, and 6 bases separated the two germline ends. The CDR3 nucleotides are TGCGCCAGCAGCGCCACGACAGATACGCAGTATTTT. Amino acids: CASSATTDTQYF.

The CDR3 region has the DNA TGTGCCAGCAGCTCTCGGACAGGGGCCTCCTACAATGAGCAGTTCTTC. As protein: CASSSRTGASYNEQFF. J is TRBJ2-1 and V is TRBV11-1; 9 bases are a match to TRBD1. V lost 4 bases and J lost 0; bases outside the gene matches: 4. The CDR3 is made up of 16 amino acids. Germline V gene data show CDR1 as SGHAT and CDR2 as FQDESV (reference sequence).

This clone was detected a few times. The chain has TRBV20-1 and TRBJ1-4, with no clear D. The V end lost 6 bases, the J end lost 0 bases, and 5 bases lay between the germline ends. The CDR3 spans 12 residues. In germline, CDR1 is DFQATT, CDR2 SNEGSKA (reference sequence). This CDR3 is CSAPATNEKLFF. The CDR3 nucleotides are TGCAGTGCCCCCGCAACTAATGAAAAACTGTTTTTT.

The rearrangement uses TRBV11-1 and TRBJ2-7, with D perhaps matching TRBD1 (5 bases). From germline, CDR1 is SGHAT and CDR2 FQDESV (reference sequence). This CDR3 is 13 amino acids long. Trimming took 4 bases from V and 1 from J, leaving 8 bases between them. CDR3 in DNA: TGTGCCAGCAGCTGGGGCGGATCCTACGAGCAGTACTTC. Protein sequence: CASSWGGSYEQYF.

A few counts support this clone. This rearrangement joins TRBV28 to TRBJ2-3, with 9 bases aligning to TRBD2. V gave up 6 bases and J gave up 5 bases; unmatched junction bases: 9. Looked up from germline, CDR1 is MDHEN and CDR2 is SYDVKM. The CDR3 covers 15 residues. CDR3 amino acids: CASSGPTSGLDTQYF. In nucleotides, the CDR3 is TGTGCCAGCAGCGGACCCACTAGCGGGCTAGATACGCAGTATTTT.

This clone was observed a handful of times. The rearrangement joins TRBV10-3 to TRBJ2-1, with 8 bases that match TRBD2. The V segment lost 6 bases and the J segment 6 bases; nucleotides outside the gene matches: 7. The CDR3 covers 14 residues. The V gene's germline CDR1 is ENHRY and CDR2 SYGVKD. In DNA, the CDR3 is TGTGCCATCAGAGAGCGGGGGTTAGGCAATGAGCAGTTCTTC. Its translation: CAIRERGLGNEQFF.